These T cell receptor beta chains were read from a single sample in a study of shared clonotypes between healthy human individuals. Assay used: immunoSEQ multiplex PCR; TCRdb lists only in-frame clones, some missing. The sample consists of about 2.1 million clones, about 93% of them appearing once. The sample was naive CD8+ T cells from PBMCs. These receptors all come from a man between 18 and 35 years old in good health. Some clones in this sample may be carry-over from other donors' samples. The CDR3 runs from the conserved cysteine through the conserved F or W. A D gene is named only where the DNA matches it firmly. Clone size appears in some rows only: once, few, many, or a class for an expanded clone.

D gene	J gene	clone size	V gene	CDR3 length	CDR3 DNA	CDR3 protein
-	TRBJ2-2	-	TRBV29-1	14	TGCAGCGCAGACAGGGAGGGAAACACCGGGGAGCTGTTTTTT	CSADREGNTGELFF
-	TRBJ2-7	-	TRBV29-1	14	TGCAGCGTTCGGGGGGCGGTGGGCTCCTACGAGCAGTACTTC	CSVRGAVGSYEQYF
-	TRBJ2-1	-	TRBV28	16	TGTGCCAGCAGTTTAGGGCTAGCGGAGGGGGACAATGAGCAGTTCTTC	CASSLGLAEGDNEQFF
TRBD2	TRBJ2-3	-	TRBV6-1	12	TGTGCCAGCACCCCGGGGGGTGATACGCAGTATTTT	CASTPGGDTQYF
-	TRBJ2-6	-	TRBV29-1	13	TGCAGCGTGGACGACTCTGGGGCCAACGTCCTGACTTTC	CSVDDSGANVLTF
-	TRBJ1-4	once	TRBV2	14	TGTGCCAGCAGTGAGGGAACCTGGAGTGAAAAACTGTTTTTT	CASSEGTWSEKLFF
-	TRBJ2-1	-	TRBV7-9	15	TGTGCCAGCAGCTTATACCCCGAAGCGGCGAATGAGCAGTTCTTC	CASSLYPEAANEQFF
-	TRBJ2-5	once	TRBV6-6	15	TGTGCCAGCAGTAAAAATTGGGGTAGGGAAGAGACCCAGTACTTC	CASSKNWGREETQYF
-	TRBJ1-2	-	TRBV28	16	TGTGCCAGCAGTCGCCGCGGGGTGCGGGCAGGGTATGGCTACACCTTC	CASSRRGVRAGYGYTF
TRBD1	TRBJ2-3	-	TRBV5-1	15	TGCGCCAGCAGCTTGGCCGGGACAGGGGGAGATACGCAGTATTTT	CASSLAGTGGDTQYF
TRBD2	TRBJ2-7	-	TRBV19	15	TGTGCCAGTGGGGAACCGGCGGGGGGGTCCTACGAGCAGTACTTC	CASGEPAGGSYEQYF
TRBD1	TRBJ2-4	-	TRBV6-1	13	TGTGCCAGCAGCAGGGGGACCAAAAACATTCAGTACTTC	CASSRGTKNIQYF
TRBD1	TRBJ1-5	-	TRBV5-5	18	TGTGCCAGCAGCTCGGGCAACAGACAGGGTGGAAGCAATCAGCCCCAGCATTTT	CASSSGNRQGGSNQPQHF
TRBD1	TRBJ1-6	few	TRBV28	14	TGTGCCAGCAGTTTAGGGACAGGGATTCCACCCCTCCACTTT	CASSLGTGIPPLHF
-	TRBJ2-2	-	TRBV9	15	TGTGCCAGCAGCGTTGGGCCTACGAGAACCGGGGAGCTGTTTTTT	CASSVGPTRTGELFF
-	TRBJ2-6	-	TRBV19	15	TGTGCCAGTAGTATTTCTCCGGCAGGGGCCAACGTCCTGACTTTC	CASSISPAGANVLTF
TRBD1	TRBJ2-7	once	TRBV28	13	TGTGCCAGCAGTCCGACAGGGGGATACGAGCAGTACTTC	CASSPTGGYEQYF
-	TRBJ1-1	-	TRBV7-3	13	TGTGCCAGCAGCTTCTACAGGAACACTGAAGCTTTCTTT	CASSFYRNTEAFF
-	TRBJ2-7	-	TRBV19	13	TGTGCCAGTAGTATGGCTGGGGCCAACGAGCAGTACTTC	CASSMAGANEQYF
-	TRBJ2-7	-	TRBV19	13	TGTGCCAGTAGCCCAGCGGGCTCCTACGAGCAGTACTTC	CASSPAGSYEQYF
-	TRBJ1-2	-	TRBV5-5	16	TGTGCCAGCAGCCCCGGGACTGATGTTCTTGTCTATGGCTACACCTTC	CASSPGTDVLVYGYTF